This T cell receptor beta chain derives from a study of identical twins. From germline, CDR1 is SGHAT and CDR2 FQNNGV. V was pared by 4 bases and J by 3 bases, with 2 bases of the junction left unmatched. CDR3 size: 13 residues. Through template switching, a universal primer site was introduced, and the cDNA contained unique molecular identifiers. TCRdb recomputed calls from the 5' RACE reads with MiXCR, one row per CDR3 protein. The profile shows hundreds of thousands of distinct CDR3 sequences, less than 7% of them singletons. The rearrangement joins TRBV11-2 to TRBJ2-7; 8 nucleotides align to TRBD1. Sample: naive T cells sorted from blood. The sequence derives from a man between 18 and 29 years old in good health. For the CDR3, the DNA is TGTGCCAGCAGCTCAGGACAGGGCTACGAGCAGTACGTC. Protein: CASSSGQGYEQYV.